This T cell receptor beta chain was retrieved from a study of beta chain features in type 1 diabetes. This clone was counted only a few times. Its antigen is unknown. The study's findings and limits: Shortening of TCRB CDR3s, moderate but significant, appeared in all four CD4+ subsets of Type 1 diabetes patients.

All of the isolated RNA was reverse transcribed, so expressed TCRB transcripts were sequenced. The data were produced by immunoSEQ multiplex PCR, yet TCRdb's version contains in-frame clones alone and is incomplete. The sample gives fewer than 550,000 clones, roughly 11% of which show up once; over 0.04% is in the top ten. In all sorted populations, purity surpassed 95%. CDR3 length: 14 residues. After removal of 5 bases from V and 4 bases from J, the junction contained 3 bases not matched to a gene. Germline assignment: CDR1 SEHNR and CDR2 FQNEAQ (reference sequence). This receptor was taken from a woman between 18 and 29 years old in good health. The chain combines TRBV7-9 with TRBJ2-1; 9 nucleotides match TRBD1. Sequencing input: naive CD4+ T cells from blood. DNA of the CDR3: TGTGCCAGCAGCGTGGGACAGGGATACAATGAGCAGTTCTTC. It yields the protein CASSVGQGYNEQFF. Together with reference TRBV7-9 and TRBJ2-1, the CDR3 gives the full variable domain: DTGVSQNPRHKITKRGQNVTFRCDPISEHNRLYWYRQTLGQGPEFLTYFQNEAQLEKSRLLSDRFSAERPKGSFSTLEIQRTEQGDSAMYLCASSVGQGYNEQFFGPGTRLTVL.